The 21 T cell receptor beta chains below come from one sample, sequenced in a study of blood T cell repertoires in COVID-19. Repertoires were generated with immunoSEQ multiplex PCR, while TCRdb's copy carries only in-frame clones and drops some. The sample has under 25,000 clones; 65% to 90% are singletons. Sequences were obtained from peripheral blood. These receptors were taken from a woman older than 75 with acute or convalescent COVID-19.

The rearrangement uses TRBV6-1 and TRBJ1-1; 8 nucleotides match TRBD1. The CDR3 extends over 14 amino acids. V lost 5 bases and J lost 9; bases outside the gene matches: 11. Germline values: CDR1 MNHNS, CDR2 SASEGT. The CDR3 here is CASSSQGAGVKAFF. The CDR3 nucleotides read TGTGCCAGCAGTTCGCAGGGGGCGGGAGTGAAAGCTTTCTTT.

This chain uses TRBV7-9 with TRBJ2-1; 7 positions agree with TRBD1. The length of the CDR3 is 13 residues. V shed 5 bases and J 9 bases; nucleotides not matched to a gene: 7. Per germline, CDR1 SEHNR and CDR2 FQNEAQ (reference sequence). The CDR3 sequence: CASSTTGYTEQFF. The CDR3 DNA follows: TGTGCCAGCAGCACGACAGGGTATACTGAGCAGTTCTTC.

This clone has only a few counts. The chain carries TRBV6-4 and TRBJ1-1; the D is unclear. CDR3 size: 15 residues. Trimming stripped 4 bases from V and 4 bases from J, with 16 bases between. The V gene's germline CDR1 is MRHNA and CDR2 SNTAGT. The CDR3 nucleotides read TGTGCCAGCAGTGTGGAGTTTGAGGGCCCCACTGAAGCTTTCTTT. Translating gives CASSVEFEGPTEAFF.

This clone turned up a few times. The chain links TRBV28 to TRBJ2-7; TRBD1 aligns across 7 bases. Germline loops: CDR1 MDHEN, CDR2 SYDVKM. V trimming: 2 bases; J trimming: 3 bases; junction bases outside the gene matches: 7. The CDR3 has 15 residues. The CDR3, as DNA: TGTGCCAGCAGTTTAACCGGGACAGCTATCTACGAGCAGTACTTC. The encoded protein is CASSLTGTAIYEQYF.

J is TRBJ1-1 and V is TRBV7-9; possibly TRBD1 for D (5 bases). The length of the CDR3 is 14 residues. The germline V gene has CDR1 SEHNR and CDR2 FQNEAQ (reference sequence). The ends were cut back, 4 bases at V and 5 bases at J, with 14 bases in the middle. The CDR3 protein is CASSYGWGRTEAFF. The CDR3 DNA reads TGTGCCAGCAGCTATGGTTGGGGGAGGACTGAAGCTTTCTTT.

The gene calls are TRBV6-1 and TRBJ2-1, with TRBD2 matching over 11 bases. CDR3 length: 15 residues. The germline gives CDR1 MNHNS, CDR2 SASEGT. After removal of 2 bases from V and 6 bases from J, the junction contained 3 bases not matched to a gene. The CDR3 coding sequence is TGTGCCAGCAGTGAAATAGCGGGGGGGTTCAATGAGCAGTTCTTC. Translation gives CASSEIAGGFNEQFF.

J is TRBJ2-3 and V is TRBV7-9, with 7 positions matching TRBD1. V shed 3 bases, J shed 3 bases, and the junction held 3 bases outside the gene matches. CDR1 and CDR2 from the germline V gene are SEHNR and FQNEAQ (reference sequence). This CDR3 is built from 14 residues. As DNA, the CDR3 is TGTGCCAGCAGCTTGGGGGACAGTACAGATACGCAGTATTTT. The encoded protein is CASSLGDSTDTQYF.

V usage is TRBV6-6 and J usage is TRBJ2-7; 11 bases are shared with TRBD1. Germline V gene lookup returns CDR1 MNHNY and CDR2 SVGAGI (reference sequence). This CDR3 is built from 13 residues. Unmatched junction bases numbered 5, after V lost 7 bases and J lost 6 bases. The CDR3 reads CASNLGTGGEQYF. The DNA for the CDR3 is TGTGCCAGCAATTTGGGGACAGGGGGCGAGCAGTACTTC.

The chain recombines TRBV5-1 with TRBJ2-5; 8 nucleotides line up with TRBD1. The CDR3 length is 15 residues. Germline loops: CDR1 SGHRS, CDR2 YFSETQ. V lost 3 bases, J lost 4 bases, and 8 bases stayed unmatched. CDR3 protein: CASSSAQGAGETQYF. The CDR3 DNA is TGCGCCAGCAGCTCGGCGCAGGGGGCCGGAGAGACCCAGTACTTC.

The chain recombines TRBV5-4 with TRBJ2-1; TRBD1 matches 7 bases. Trimming took 4 bases from V and 7 from J; bases not matched to a gene: 8. The CDR3 is made up of 14 amino acids. Germline V gene lookup returns CDR1 SGHNT and CDR2 YYREEE (reference sequence). The CDR3 is CASSPGTAKNEQFF. The DNA for the CDR3 is TGTGCCAGCAGCCCGGGGACAGCAAAAAATGAGCAGTTCTTC.

The chain has TRBV10-2 and TRBJ2-5; possible D gene TRBD1, 5 bases. CDR1 is WSHSY and CDR2 is SAAADI in the germline V gene. Trimming pared 9 bases from V and 5 bases from J, leaving 19 bases between. CDR3 length: 14 residues. The CDR3 protein is CASRDLQGLETQYF. In nucleotides, the CDR3 is TGCGCCAGTCGTGACTTGCAGGGCTTGGAGACCCAGTACTTC.

This rearrangement joins TRBV7-6 to TRBJ1-5, with TRBD1 as a possible D gene (5 bases). Looked up from germline, CDR1 is SGHVS and CDR2 is FNYEAQ. V lost 5 bases to trimming and J lost 2 bases, with 19 bases between them. The CDR3 has 17 residues. CDR3 sequence reads: CASSLRGDRNGNQPQHF. DNA for the CDR3: TGTGCCAGCAGCCTAAGGGGTGATCGGAATGGCAATCAGCCCCAGCATTTT.

The CDR3 region has the DNA TGTGCCAGCAGTTACGACAGGGATGAGACCCAGTACTTC. It encodes CASSYDRDETQYF. The chain combines TRBV12-3 or TRBV12-4 with TRBJ2-5, with 7 bases fitting TRBD1. The CDR3 runs to 13 residues. The V segment lost 4 bases and the J segment 5 bases; nucleotides outside the gene matches: 4.

The rearrangement links TRBV5-4 to TRBJ2-1; maybe TRBD2 (6 bases). Germline V gene lookup returns CDR1 SGHNT and CDR2 YYREEE (reference sequence). The V and J ends lost 0 bases and 4 bases respectively, with 11 bases between them. This CDR3 contains 15 residues. This CDR3 is CASSLGIGSYNEQFF. Here the CDR3 DNA reads TGTGCCAGCAGCTTGGGGATCGGGAGTTACAATGAGCAGTTCTTC.

The chain joins TRBV14 to TRBJ1-1; D might be TRBD1 (5 bases). Trimming removed 0 bases at V and 5 bases at J, with 22 bases between. The germline CDR1 and CDR2 sequences are SGHDN and FVKESK. This CDR3 contains 18 residues. CDR3 amino acids: CASSQDLWGKLGGTEAFF. The CDR3 region has the DNA TGTGCCAGCAGCCAAGATCTGTGGGGTAAATTGGGGGGAACTGAAGCTTTCTTT. Supplemented by reference TRBV14 and TRBJ1-1, the full variable domain reads EAGVTQFPSHSVIEKGQTVTLRCDPISGHDNLYWYRRVMGKEIKFLLHFVKESKQDESGMPNNRFLAERTGGTYSTLKVQPAELEDSGVYFCASSQDLWGKLGGTEAFFGQGTRLTVV.

The CDR3 sequence is CASSRDSYNEQFF. The CDR3 DNA follows: TGTGCCAGCAGCCGGGACTCCTACAATGAGCAGTTCTTC. The genes are TRBV7-2 and TRBJ2-1, with D perhaps matching TRBD2 (5 bases). From germline, CDR1 is SGHTA and CDR2 FQGNSA. This CDR3 comprises 13 residues. Trimming shortened V by 5 bases and J by 0 bases, and 5 bases separated the two germline ends.

The chain has TRBV5-5 and TRBJ2-2; TRBD1 matches 7 bases. The CDR3 is made up of 15 amino acids. J gave up 7 bases and V 6 bases, and 12 bases lay outside the gene matches. The germline V gene has CDR1 SGHKS and CDR2 YYEKEE (reference sequence). CDR3 in amino acids: CASNRQDREYGELFF. CDR3 in DNA: TGTGCCAGCAATAGACAAGACAGGGAGTACGGGGAGCTGTTTTTT.

The chain recombines TRBV19 with TRBJ1-1, with D maybe TRBD1 (6 bases). This CDR3 contains 14 residues. CDR1 and CDR2 (germline): LNHDA, SQIVND (reference sequence). V lost 5 bases, J lost 7 bases, and 17 bases lay in between. The DNA of the CDR3 is TGTGCCAGTAGTGCTCATTCCGGGACAATTGAAGCTTTCTTT. Translated, it gives CASSAHSGTIEAFF.

The V and J genes are TRBV25-1 and TRBJ2-1, with D perhaps TRBD1 (5 bases). CDR1 MGHDK and CDR2 SYGVNS come from the germline V gene. CDR3 length: 13 residues. The V end was cut by 4 bases, the J end by 10 bases, with 14 bases between. CDR3 protein: CASSAPGFKEQFF. CDR3 bases: TGTGCCAGCAGTGCGCCAGGGTTCAAGGAGCAGTTCTTC.

The V gene is TRBV12-3 or TRBV12-4, the J gene TRBJ1-2; the D is unclear. The CDR3 runs to 13 residues. V dropped 8 bases and J dropped 2 bases, with 12 bases sitting between them. CDR3 nucleotide sequence: TGTGCCAGCCAGAGGCGTGAGAACTATGGCTACACCTTC. The encoded protein is CASQRRENYGYTF.

This clone was counted once. The V and J genes are TRBV7-2 and TRBJ2-7; TRBD2 agrees at 10 bases. Germline assignment: CDR1 SGHTA and CDR2 FQGNSA. The CDR3 runs 13 residues. The V gene end was trimmed by 5 bases and the J gene end by 7 bases; junction bases not matched to a gene: 5. CDR3 nucleotide sequence: TGTGCCAGCAGCCTTGAGCGGGAGGGGGAGCAGTACTTC. Residues: CASSLEREGEQYF.